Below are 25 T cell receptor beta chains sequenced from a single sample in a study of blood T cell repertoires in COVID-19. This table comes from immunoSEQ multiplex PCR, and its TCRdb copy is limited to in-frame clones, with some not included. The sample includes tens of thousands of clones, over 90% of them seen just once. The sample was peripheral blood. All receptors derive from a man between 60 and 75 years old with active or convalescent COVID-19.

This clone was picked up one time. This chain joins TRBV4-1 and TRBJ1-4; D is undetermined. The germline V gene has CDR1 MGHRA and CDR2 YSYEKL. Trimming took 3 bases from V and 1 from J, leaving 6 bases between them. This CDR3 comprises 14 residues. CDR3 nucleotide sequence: TGCGCCAGCAGCCAGCAGGAAACTAATGAAAAACTGTTTTTT. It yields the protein CASSQQETNEKLFF.

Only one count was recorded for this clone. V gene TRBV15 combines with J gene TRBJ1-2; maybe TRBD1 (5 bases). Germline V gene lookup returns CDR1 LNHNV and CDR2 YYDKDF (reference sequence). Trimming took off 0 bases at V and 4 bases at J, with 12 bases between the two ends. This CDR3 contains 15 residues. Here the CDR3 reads CATSRERGEVYGYTF. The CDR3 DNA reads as TGTGCCACCAGCAGAGAACGGGGGGAGGTCTATGGCTACACCTTC.

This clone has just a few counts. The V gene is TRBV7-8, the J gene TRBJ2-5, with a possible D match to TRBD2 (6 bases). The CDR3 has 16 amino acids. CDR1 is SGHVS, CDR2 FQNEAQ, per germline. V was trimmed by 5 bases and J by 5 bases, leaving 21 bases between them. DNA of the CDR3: TGTGCCAGCAGCAAATGGGACTCTCAAGGCGGGGAGACCCAGTACTTC. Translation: CASSKWDSQGGETQYF.

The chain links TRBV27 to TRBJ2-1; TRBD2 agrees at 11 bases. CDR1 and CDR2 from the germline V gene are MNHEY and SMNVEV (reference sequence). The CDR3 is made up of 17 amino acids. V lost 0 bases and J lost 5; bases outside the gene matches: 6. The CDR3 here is CASSLSQTSGTHNEQFF. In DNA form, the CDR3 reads TGTGCCAGCAGTTTATCCCAGACTAGCGGGACCCACAATGAGCAGTTCTTC.

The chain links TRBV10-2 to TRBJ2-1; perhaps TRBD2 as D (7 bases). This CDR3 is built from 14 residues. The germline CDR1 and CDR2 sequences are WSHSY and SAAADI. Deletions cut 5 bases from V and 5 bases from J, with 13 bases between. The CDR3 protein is CASSHRGGNNEQFF. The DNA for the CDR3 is TGCGCCAGCAGTCATAGGGGGGGCAACAATGAGCAGTTCTTC.

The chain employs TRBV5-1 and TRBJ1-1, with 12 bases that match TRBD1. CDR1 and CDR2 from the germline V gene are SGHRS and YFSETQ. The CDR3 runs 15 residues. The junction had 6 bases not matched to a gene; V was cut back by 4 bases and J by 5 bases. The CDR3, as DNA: TGCGCCAGCAGCCGTGGGACAGGGGGCCAAACTGAAGCTTTCTTT. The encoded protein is CASSRGTGGQTEAFF.

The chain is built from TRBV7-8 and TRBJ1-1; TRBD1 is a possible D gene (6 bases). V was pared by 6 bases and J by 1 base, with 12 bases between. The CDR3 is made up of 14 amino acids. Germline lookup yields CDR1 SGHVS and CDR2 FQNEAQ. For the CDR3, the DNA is TGTGCCAGCAGACTCGACAGGAGGAACACTGAAGCTTTCTTT. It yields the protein CASRLDRRNTEAFF.

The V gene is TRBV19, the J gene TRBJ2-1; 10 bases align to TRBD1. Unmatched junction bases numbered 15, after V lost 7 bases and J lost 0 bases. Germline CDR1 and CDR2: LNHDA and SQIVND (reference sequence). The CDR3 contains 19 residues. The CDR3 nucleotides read TGTGCCAGTAAACGAACGGGACAGGGGCGGGGGAGCTCCTACAATGAGCAGTTCTTC. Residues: CASKRTGQGRGSSYNEQFF. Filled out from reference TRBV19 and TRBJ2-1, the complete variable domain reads DGGITQSPKYLFRKEGQNVTLSCEQNLNHDAMYWYRQDPGQGLRLIYYSQIVNDFQKGDIAEGYSVSREKKESFPLTVTSAQKNPTAFYLCASKRTGQGRGSSYNEQFFGPGTRLTVL.

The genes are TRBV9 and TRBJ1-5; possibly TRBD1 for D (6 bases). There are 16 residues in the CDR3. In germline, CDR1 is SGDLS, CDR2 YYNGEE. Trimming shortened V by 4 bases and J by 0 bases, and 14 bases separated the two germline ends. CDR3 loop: CASSIGQFHSNQPQHF. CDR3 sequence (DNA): TGTGCCAGCAGCATCGGACAGTTTCATAGCAATCAGCCCCAGCATTTT. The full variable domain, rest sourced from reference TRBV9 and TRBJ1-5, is DSGVTQTPKHLITATGQRVTLRCSPRSGDLSVYWYQQSLDQGLQFLIQYYNGEERAKGNILERFSAQQFPDLHSELNLSSLELGDSALYFCASSIGQFHSNQPQHFGDGTRLSIL.

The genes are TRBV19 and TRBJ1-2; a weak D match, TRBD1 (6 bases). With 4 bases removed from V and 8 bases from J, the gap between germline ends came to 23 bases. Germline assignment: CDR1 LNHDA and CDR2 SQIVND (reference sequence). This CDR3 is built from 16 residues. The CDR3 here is CASSTPRGGSLRGYTF. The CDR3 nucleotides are TGTGCCAGTAGTACCCCCCGAGGGGGATCGTTACGCGGCTACACCTTC.

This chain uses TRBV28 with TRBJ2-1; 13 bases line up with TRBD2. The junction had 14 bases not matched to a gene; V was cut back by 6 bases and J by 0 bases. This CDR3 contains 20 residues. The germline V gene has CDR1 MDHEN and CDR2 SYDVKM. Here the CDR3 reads CASSTPLLLAGGSSYNEQFF. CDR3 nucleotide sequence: TGTGCCAGCAGCACCCCCCTGTTACTAGCGGGAGGGAGCTCCTACAATGAGCAGTTCTTC.

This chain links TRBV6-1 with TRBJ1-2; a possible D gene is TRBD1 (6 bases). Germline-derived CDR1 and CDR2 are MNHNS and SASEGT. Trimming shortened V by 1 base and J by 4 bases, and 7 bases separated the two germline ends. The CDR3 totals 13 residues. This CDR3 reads CASSEGTAYGYTF. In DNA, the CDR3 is TGTGCCAGCAGTGAAGGGACAGCCTATGGCTACACCTTC.

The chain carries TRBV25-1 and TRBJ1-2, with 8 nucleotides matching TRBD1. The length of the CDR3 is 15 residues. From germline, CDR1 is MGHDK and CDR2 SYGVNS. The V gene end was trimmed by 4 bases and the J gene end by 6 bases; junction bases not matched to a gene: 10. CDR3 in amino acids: CASSGRDRWFDGYTF. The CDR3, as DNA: TGTGCCAGCAGTGGAAGGGACAGGTGGTTTGATGGCTACACCTTC.

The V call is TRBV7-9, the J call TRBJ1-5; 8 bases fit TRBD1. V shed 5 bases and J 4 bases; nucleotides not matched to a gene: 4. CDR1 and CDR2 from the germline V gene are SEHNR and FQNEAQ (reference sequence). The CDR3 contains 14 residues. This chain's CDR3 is CASSMTGANQPQHF. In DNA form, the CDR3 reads TGTGCCAGCAGCATGACAGGGGCGAATCAGCCCCAGCATTTT. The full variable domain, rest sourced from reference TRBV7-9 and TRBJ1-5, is DTGVSQNPRHKITKRGQNVTFRCDPISEHNRLYWYRQTLGQGPEFLTYFQNEAQLEKSRLLSDRFSAERPKGSFSTLEIQRTEQGDSAMYLCASSMTGANQPQHFGDGTRLSIL.

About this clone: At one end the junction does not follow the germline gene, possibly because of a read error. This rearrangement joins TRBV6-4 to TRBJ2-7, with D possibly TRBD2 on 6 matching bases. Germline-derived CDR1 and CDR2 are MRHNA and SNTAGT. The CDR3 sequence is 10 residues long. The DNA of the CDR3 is TGTGCCAGCAGGAGGGCGGGAACCAAATTC. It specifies CASRRAGTKF.

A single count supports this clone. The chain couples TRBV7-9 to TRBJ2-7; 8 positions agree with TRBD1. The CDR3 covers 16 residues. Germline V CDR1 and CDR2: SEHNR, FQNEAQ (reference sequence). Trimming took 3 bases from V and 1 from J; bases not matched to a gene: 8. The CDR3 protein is CASSFKTGDPSYEQYF. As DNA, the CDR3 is TGTGCCAGCAGCTTCAAGACAGGGGATCCTTCCTACGAGCAGTACTTC. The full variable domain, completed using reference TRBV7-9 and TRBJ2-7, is DTGVSQNPRHKITKRGQNVTFRCDPISEHNRLYWYRQTLGQGPEFLTYFQNEAQLEKSRLLSDRFSAERPKGSFSTLEIQRTEQGDSAMYLCASSFKTGDPSYEQYFGPGTRLTVT.

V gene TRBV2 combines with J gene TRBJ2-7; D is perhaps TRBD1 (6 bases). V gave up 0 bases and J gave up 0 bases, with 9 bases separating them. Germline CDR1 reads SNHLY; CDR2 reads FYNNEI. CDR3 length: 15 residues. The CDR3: CASSEAGASSYEQYF. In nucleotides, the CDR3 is TGTGCCAGCAGTGAAGCGGGGGCCAGCTCCTACGAGCAGTACTTC.

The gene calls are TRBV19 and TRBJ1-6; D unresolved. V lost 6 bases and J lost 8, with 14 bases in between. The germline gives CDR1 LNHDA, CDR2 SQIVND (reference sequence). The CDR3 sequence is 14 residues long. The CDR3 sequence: CASSPRARDSPLHF. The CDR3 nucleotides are TGTGCCAGTAGCCCGAGGGCGAGGGATTCACCCCTCCACTTT.

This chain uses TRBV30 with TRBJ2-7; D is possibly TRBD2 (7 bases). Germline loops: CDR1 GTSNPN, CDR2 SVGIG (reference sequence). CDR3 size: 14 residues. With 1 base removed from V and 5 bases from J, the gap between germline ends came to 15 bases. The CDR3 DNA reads TGTGCCTGGAGTGCCCGTGGGGGGGCAGACGAGCAGTACTTC. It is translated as CAWSARGGADEQYF.

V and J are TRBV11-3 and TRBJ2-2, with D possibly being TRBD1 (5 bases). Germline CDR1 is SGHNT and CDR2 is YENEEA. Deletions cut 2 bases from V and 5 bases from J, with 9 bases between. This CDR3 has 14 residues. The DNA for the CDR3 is TGTGCCAGCAGCTTAAACAGACAGACCGGGGAGCTGTTTTTT. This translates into CASSLNRQTGELFF.

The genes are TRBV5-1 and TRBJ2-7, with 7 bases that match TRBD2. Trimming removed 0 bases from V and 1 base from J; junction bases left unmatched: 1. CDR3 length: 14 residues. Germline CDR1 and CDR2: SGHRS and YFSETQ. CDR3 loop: CASSLASGSYEQYF. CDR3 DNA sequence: TGCGCCAGCAGCTTGGCTAGCGGATCCTACGAGCAGTACTTC.

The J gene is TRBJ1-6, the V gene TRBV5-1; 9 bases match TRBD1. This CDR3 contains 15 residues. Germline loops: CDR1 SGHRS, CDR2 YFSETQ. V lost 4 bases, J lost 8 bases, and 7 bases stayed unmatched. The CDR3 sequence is CASSLTRDRDSPLHF. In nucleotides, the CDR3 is TGCGCCAGCAGCCTCACCCGGGACAGGGATTCACCCCTCCACTTT.

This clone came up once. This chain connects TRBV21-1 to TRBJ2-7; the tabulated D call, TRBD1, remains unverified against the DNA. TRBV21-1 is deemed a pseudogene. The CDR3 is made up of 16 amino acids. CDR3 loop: CASSKKGTGGSYEQYF. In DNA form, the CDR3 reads TGTGCCAGCAGCAAAAAGGGGACAGGGGGCTCCTACGAGCAGTACTTC.

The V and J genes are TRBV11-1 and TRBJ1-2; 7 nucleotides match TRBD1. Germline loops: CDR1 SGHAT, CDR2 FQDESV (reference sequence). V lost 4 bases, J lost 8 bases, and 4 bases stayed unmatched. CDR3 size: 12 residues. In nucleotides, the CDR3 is TGTGCCAGCAGCTACAGGGGTGGAGGCTACACCTTC. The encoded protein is CASSYRGGGYTF.

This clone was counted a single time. Written as DNA, the CDR3 is TGTGCCAGCAGCCCCTCGGTTCTAGCGGCCGGGGAGCTGTTTTTT. It yields the protein CASSPSVLAAGELFF. J is TRBJ2-2 and V is TRBV9, with 7 positions matching TRBD2. Trimming took 4 bases from V and 6 from J; bases not matched to a gene: 9. The CDR3 sequence is 15 residues long. Germline V gives CDR1 SGDLS, CDR2 YYNGEE.